What follows are 20 T cell receptor beta chains derived from one specimen sequenced in a study of cytomegalovirus exposure and HLA in healthy donors (dated by TCRdb to about 2017). Preparation of the library involved the immunoSEQ multiplex PCR assay. The multiplex PCR relied on a mix of 60 forward primers for TCR Vbeta segments and 13 reverse primers for TCR Jbeta segments. TCRdb carries this immuneACCESS record with in-frame sequences only. Its versions omit some clonotypes, under half of them owing to an unresolved V gene in the studies checked, with the rest unexplained. This sample gives fewer than 200,000 clones in total; over 75% of them show up just once. The top ten clonotypes cover approximately 0.51% of the sample. The sequencing sample was made of PBMCs. The receptors shown here come from a woman in her forties or fifties in good health and CMV-seronegative.

The chain links TRBV7-9 to TRBJ2-2; D possibly corresponds to TRBD1 (6 bases). Trimming removed 10 bases from V and 2 bases from J, with 14 bases in between. The CDR3 spans 14 residues. The V gene's germline CDR1 is SEHNR and CDR2 FQNEAQ (reference sequence). The CDR3 nucleotides read TGTGCCACCCAGGCGGACAGAAACACCGGGGAGCTGTTTTTT. It translates to CATQADRNTGELFF.

The chain couples TRBV6-5 to TRBJ2-7, with 13 bases that match TRBD2. CDR1 is MNHEY, CDR2 SVGAGI, per germline. The CDR3 sequence is 15 residues long. V was clipped by 6 bases and J by 0 bases; unmatched bases: 2. CDR3 coding DNA: TGTGCCAGCAGCCGGACTAGCGGGAGCTCCTACGAGCAGTACTTC. Translating it yields CASSRTSGSSYEQYF.

The chain links TRBV27 to TRBJ2-7; TRBD2 agrees at 7 bases. V lost 8 bases to trimming and J lost 1 base; unmatched junction nucleotides: 8. The CDR3 sequence is 14 residues long. Per germline, CDR1 MNHEY and CDR2 SMNVEV (reference sequence). The CDR3: CASSGRVRSYEQYF. The CDR3 nucleotides read TGTGCCAGCTCTGGGAGGGTGAGGTCCTACGAGCAGTACTTC.

This chain uses TRBV27 with TRBJ1-5; D remains unclear. V gave up 5 bases and J gave up 3 bases, with 5 bases separating them. This CDR3 contains 12 residues. Per the germline V gene, CDR1 is MNHEY and CDR2 is SMNVEV (reference sequence). For the CDR3, the DNA is TGTGCCAGCAGTCCTAACAATCAGCCCCAGCATTTT. This translates into CASSPNNQPQHF.

This clone has only a few counts. V usage is TRBV5-1 and J usage is TRBJ1-1, with D unclear. Trimming cost V 0 bases and J 1 base, with 10 bases left between them. The germline gives CDR1 SGHRS, CDR2 YFSETQ. The CDR3 has 15 residues. The CDR3 bases are TGCGCCAGCAGCTTGGTAGGTTCGGGGAACACTGAAGCTTTCTTT. Protein sequence: CASSLVGSGNTEAFF.

V gene TRBV19 combines with J gene TRBJ1-2, with 9 positions matching TRBD1. This CDR3 has 15 residues. V was pared by 7 bases and J by 4 bases, with 10 bases of the junction left unmatched. CDR1 and CDR2 from the germline V gene are LNHDA and SQIVND (reference sequence). The CDR3 nucleotides are TGTGCCAGTAACGACGGGACAGGGTTTGTCTATGGCTACACCTTC. Amino acid sequence: CASNDGTGFVYGYTF.

The chain uses TRBV12-2 and TRBJ1-5; TRBD1 reflects the table's D call only, with no check against the DNA. TRBV12-2 is listed as a pseudogene. This CDR3 contains 15 residues. The CDR3 sequence: CASRARDSGNQPQHF. In nucleotides, the CDR3 is TGTGCAAGTCGCGCCCGGGACAGTGGTAATCAGCCCCAGCATTTT.

This rearrangement joins TRBV18 to TRBJ2-1, with D possibly matching TRBD2 (6 bases). The CDR3 consists of 14 residues. From germline, CDR1 is KGHSH and CDR2 LQKENI. V was shortened by 5 bases and J by 2 bases, with 10 bases between the two germline ends. The CDR3 sequence is CASSGAGPYNEQFF. For the CDR3, the DNA is TGTGCCAGCTCAGGTGCGGGGCCCTACAATGAGCAGTTCTTC.

This sequence joins TRBV6-5 and TRBJ2-5; TRBD2 might be the D (6 bases). The DNA end is a closer match to TRBJ2-7, so the J assignment may be wrong. The CDR3 spans 13 residues. Germline lookup yields CDR1 MNHEY and CDR2 SVGAGI. The chain's CDR3 is CASTAGFLDEQYF. The CDR3, as DNA: TGTGCCAGCACCGCGGGGTTCCTGGACGAGCAGTACTTC.

The chain uses TRBV2 and TRBJ1-3; tentative D call: TRBD1 (5 bases). The CDR3 loop spans 17 amino acids. Germline CDR1 SNHLY, CDR2 FYNNEI. Trimming left V 6 bases short and J 0 bases short, with 18 bases between. The CDR3 region is CASRRTGVDDSGNTIYF. CDR3 in DNA: TGTGCCAGCAGGAGGACGGGGGTGGACGACTCTGGAAACACCATATATTTT. Together with reference TRBV2 and TRBJ1-3, the CDR3 gives the full variable domain: EPEVTQTPSHQVTQMGQEVILRCVPISNHLYFYWYRQILGQKVEFLVSFYNNEISEKSEIFDDQFSVERPDGSNFTLKIRSTKLEDSAMYFCASRRTGVDDSGNTIYFGEGSWLTVV.

This clone was seen a single time. The genes are TRBV11-2 and TRBJ2-7; 8 bases agree with TRBD2. CDR1 is SGHAT, CDR2 FQNNGV, per germline. The CDR3 sequence is 15 residues long. With V trimmed by 5 bases and J by 1 base, 7 bases remained unmatched. CDR3 region: CASSNRLANSYEQYF. The DNA for the CDR3 is TGTGCCAGCAGCAACCGACTAGCGAATTCCTACGAGCAGTACTTC.

This clone was seen a handful of times. The chain joins TRBV4-1 to TRBJ2-3; 8 nucleotides agree with TRBD2. CDR1 is MGHRA and CDR2 is YSYEKL in the germline V gene. The V gene end was trimmed by 0 bases and the J gene end by 0 bases; junction bases not matched to a gene: 5. This CDR3 has 17 residues. Here the CDR3 reads CASSQDREGISTDTQYF. The CDR3 bases are TGCGCCAGCAGCCAAGATCGGGAGGGTATCAGCACAGATACGCAGTATTTT.

V usage is TRBV5-4 and J usage is TRBJ1-1; a weak D match, TRBD1 (6 bases). Trimming stripped 0 bases from V and 1 base from J, with 7 bases between. CDR3 length: 14 residues. Germline V gives CDR1 SGHNT, CDR2 YYREEE (reference sequence). The CDR3 loop is CASSLETGNTEAFF. The CDR3 DNA reads as TGTGCCAGCAGCTTGGAGACAGGGAACACTGAAGCTTTCTTT.

The count of this clone is one. The rearrangement uses TRBV27 and TRBJ2-5; 11 bases are shared with TRBD1. CDR3 size: 15 residues. Germline V CDR1 and CDR2: MNHEY, SMNVEV (reference sequence). Trimming at V came to 5 bases and at J to 1 base, leaving 3 bases not matched to a gene. DNA for the CDR3: TGTGCCAGCAGTCCCGGGACAGGGGGCCAAGAGACCCAGTACTTC. Its protein product is CASSPGTGGQETQYF.

The V gene is TRBV7-2, the J gene TRBJ2-1, with D possibly TRBD2 on 7 matching bases. Germline V gene lookup returns CDR1 SGHTA and CDR2 FQGNSA. The CDR3 sequence is 14 residues long. The V and J ends lost 8 bases and 0 bases respectively, with 11 bases between them. The DNA of the CDR3 is TGTGCCAGCGAAAGGGGGGGCTCCTACAATGAGCAGTTCTTC. It codes for CASERGGSYNEQFF.

V gene TRBV7-9 combines with J gene TRBJ2-3, with D possibly TRBD2 on 6 matching bases. The CDR3 is made up of 13 amino acids. Per the germline V gene, CDR1 is SEHNR and CDR2 is FQNEAQ (reference sequence). V lost 1 base and J 6 bases, leaving 8 bases between the germline ends. This CDR3 reads CASSLDGGDTQYF. DNA of the CDR3: TGTGCCAGCAGCTTAGATGGGGGGGATACGCAGTATTTT.

This clone was picked up one time. The J gene is TRBJ2-7, the V gene TRBV5-4; 9 bases fit TRBD1. The DNA end favors TRBJ2-5, so the J call may be wrong. The CDR3 has 16 amino acids. Germline CDR1 reads SGHNT; CDR2 reads YYREEE (reference sequence). CDR3 sequence (DNA): TGTGCCAGCAGTTCCTTTACGACAGGGGGAGGAGAGACCCAGTACTTC. Amino acids: CASSSFTTGGGETQYF.

This CDR3 is CASSSEYGYTF. CDR3 nucleotides: TGTGCCAGCAGTTCCGAGTATGGCTACACCTTC. This chain uses TRBV28 with TRBJ1-2; no definite D call. The CDR3 contains 11 residues. With 4 bases removed from V and 5 bases from J, the gap between germline ends came to 5 bases. Germline CDR1 is MDHEN and CDR2 is SYDVKM.

The V call is TRBV6-5, the J call TRBJ2-7; possible D gene TRBD1, 6 bases. The V end lost 1 base, the J end lost 2 bases, and 12 bases lay between the germline ends. Germline assignment: CDR1 MNHEY and CDR2 SVGAGI. CDR3 length: 15 residues. The CDR3 DNA sequence: TGTGCCAGCAGTTACTTCCGGGACAAGCCCTACGAGCAGTACTTC. Translating it yields CASSYFRDKPYEQYF.

V is TRBV5-1 and J is TRBJ2-7; D is perhaps TRBD1 (5 bases). This CDR3 region has 15 residues. Deletions cut 1 base from V and 0 bases from J, with 11 bases between. Germline assignment: CDR1 SGHRS and CDR2 YFSETQ. CDR3 sequence reads: CASSLMQGHSYEQYF. CDR3 nucleotide sequence: TGCGCCAGCAGCTTGATGCAGGGCCACTCCTACGAGCAGTACTTC.